The T cell receptor (beta chain) under discussion was sequenced for a study of blood T cell repertoires in COVID-19. About the study: The United States, Italy and Spain supplied acute and convalescent COVID-19 samples.

The germline gives CDR1 LGHDT, CDR2 YNNKEL (reference sequence). The CDR3 runs to 18 residues. V lost 0 bases, J lost 1 base, and 10 bases stayed unmatched. The repertoire was sequenced with immunoSEQ multiplex PCR; TCRdb's copy has only in-frame clones and lacks some. The data contain 130,000 to 150,000 clones, approximately 85% of them seen just once; the ten biggest clones take up more than 7.5%. Seattle researchers signed up patients amid active infection and tracked them longitudinally. The sequenced sample was peripheral blood. The source is a woman aged 60-75 years with COVID-19, enrolled during active disease. The chain links TRBV3-1 (or the pseudogene TRBV3-2) to TRBJ2-3; 7 positions match TRBD2. DNA for the CDR3: TGTGCCAGCAGCCAAGATTGGTGGGCGGGGGACCGCACAGATACGCAGTATTTT. Residues: CASSQDWWAGDRTDTQYF.